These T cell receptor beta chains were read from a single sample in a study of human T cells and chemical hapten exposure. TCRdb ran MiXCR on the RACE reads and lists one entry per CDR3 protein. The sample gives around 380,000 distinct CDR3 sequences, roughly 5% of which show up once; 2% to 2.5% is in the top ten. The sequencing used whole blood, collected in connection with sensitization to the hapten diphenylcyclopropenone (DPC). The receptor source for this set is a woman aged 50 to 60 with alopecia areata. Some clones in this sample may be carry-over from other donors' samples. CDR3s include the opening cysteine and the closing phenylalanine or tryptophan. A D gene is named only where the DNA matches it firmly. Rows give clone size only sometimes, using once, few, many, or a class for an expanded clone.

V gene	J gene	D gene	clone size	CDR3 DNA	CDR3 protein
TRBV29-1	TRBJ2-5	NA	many	TGCAGCGTCCGCGCAGGGGCGAAAGAGACCCAGTACTTC	CSVRAGAKETQYF
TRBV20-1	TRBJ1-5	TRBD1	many	TGCAGTGCTAGACTACCCGGGACAGGGTATCAGCCCCAGCATTTT	CSARLPGTGYQPQHF
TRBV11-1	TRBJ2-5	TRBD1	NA	TGTGCCAGCAGCTTAGATGGGACAGGACAAGAGACCCAGTACTTC	CASSLDGTGQETQYF
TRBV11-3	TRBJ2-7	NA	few	TGTGCCAGCAGCTTAGAGGCCACCCGCAGCGAGCAGTACTTC	CASSLEATRSEQYF
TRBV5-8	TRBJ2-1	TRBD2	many	TGTGCCAGCAGGTCCACTAGCGGGACCTACAATGAGCAGTTCTTC	CASRSTSGTYNEQFF
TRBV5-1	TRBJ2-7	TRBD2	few	TGCGCCAGCAGCGGCGGGGGTTTGGCTGTCGAGCAGTACTTC	CASSGGGLAVEQYF
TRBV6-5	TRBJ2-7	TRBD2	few	TGTGCCAGCAGTCAATTTAGCGGGAGGGCTTCCTACGAGCAGTACTTC	CASSQFSGRASYEQYF
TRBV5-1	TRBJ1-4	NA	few	TGCGCCAGCAGCCCGGTGCAGAACTTTAATGAAAAACTGTTTTTT	CASSPVQNFNEKLFF
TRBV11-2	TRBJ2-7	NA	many	TGTGCCAGCAGCCCCGACACTAACGAGCAGTACTTC	CASSPDTNEQYF
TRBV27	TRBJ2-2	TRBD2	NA	TGTGCCAGCAGTTCCGGGACTAGCGGGAGTACCGGGGAGCTGTTTTTT	CASSSGTSGSTGELFF
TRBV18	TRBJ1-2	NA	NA	TGTGCCAGCTCTACGGCTCACATGCACTATGGCTACACCTTC	CASSTAHMHYGYTF
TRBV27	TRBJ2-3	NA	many	TGTGCCAGCAGTTCCCCGCTCGTAAGCACAGATACGCAGTATTTT	CASSSPLVSTDTQYF
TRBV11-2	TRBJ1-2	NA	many	TGTGCCAGCGGTACATGGGGGCAGACTGGCTACACCTTC	CASGTWGQTGYTF
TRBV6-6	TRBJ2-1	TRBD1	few	TGTGCCAGCAGGACAAATGACAGGGGGCTGATCGATGAGCAGTTCTTC	CASRTNDRGLIDEQFF
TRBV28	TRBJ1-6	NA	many	TGTGCCAGCAGTTTAACCCCAAGGACACCCCTCCACTTT	CASSLTPRTPLHF
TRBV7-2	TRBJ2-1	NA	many	TGTGCCAGCAGCTTAGTTCCGGGGTCTAACAATGAGCAGTTCTTC	CASSLVPGSNNEQFF
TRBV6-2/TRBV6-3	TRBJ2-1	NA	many	TGTGCCAGCAGTACCGTTAGAAGGGAGCAGTTCTTC	CASSTVRREQFF
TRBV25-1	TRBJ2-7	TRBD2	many	TGTGCCAGCAGTGTGCGGGAGGCCCGTGAGCAGTACTTC	CASSVREAREQYF
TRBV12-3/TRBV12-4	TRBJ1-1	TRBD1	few	TGTGCCAGCAGTTCCAGACAGGGGGTAGGAACTGAAGCTTTCTTT	CASSSRQGVGTEAFF
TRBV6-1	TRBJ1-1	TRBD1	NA	TGTGCCAGCAGGAGGGACAGGATGAACACTGAAGCTTTCTTT	CASRRDRMNTEAFF
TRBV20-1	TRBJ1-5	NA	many	TGCAGTGCTACACGGTTTAATAGCAATCAGCCCCAGCATTTT	CSATRFNSNQPQHF
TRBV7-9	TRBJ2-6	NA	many	TGTGCCAGCAGCTTTAGACAGCCCCCCGTCCTGACTTTC	CASSFRQPPVLTF
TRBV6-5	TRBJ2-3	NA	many	TGTGCCAGCAGTTACCGCTCAGGGGTGGATACGCAGTATTTT	CASSYRSGVDTQYF
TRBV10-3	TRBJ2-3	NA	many	TGTGCCATCAGTGAGTCATACCTCGGTTCCGGGGGATCTACAGATACGCAGTATTTT	CAISESYLGSGGSTDTQYF
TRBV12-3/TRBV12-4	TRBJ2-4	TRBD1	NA	TGTGCCAGCTCGTCCGGGACAGGGGGGACCAAAAACATTCAGTACTTC	CASSSGTGGTKNIQYF
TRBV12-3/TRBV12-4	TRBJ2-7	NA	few	TGTGCCAGCAGTTTTATGACTTCCAACCACGAGCAGTACTTC	CASSFMTSNHEQYF
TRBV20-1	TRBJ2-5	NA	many	TGCAGTGCCTTAGACTCACGTGAGACCCAGTACTTC	CSALDSRETQYF
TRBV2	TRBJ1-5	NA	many	TGTGCCAGCCGGGATGATCGACAGCCCCAGCATTTT	CASRDDRQPQHF
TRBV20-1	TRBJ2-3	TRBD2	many	TGCAGTGCCCCCGCGATAGCGGGCAGCACAGATACGCAGTATTTT	CSAPAIAGSTDTQYF
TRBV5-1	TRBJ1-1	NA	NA	TGCGCCAGCAGCTTGGATGCGAACACTAAAGCTTTCTTT	CASSLDANTKAFF
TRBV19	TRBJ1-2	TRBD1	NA	TGTGCCAGTAGTAGAGTCGAGGACAGGGGATATGGCTACACCTTC	CASSRVEDRGYGYTF
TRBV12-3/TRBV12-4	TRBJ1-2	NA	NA	TGTGCCAGCACACTGAGCGAAGGGGGATCCTATGGCTACACCTTC	CASTLSEGGSYGYTF
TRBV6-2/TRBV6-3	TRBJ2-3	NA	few	TGTGCCAGCAGTTACTCGGGGTCTGCTGGGTTCCGAGGTACAGATACGCAGTATTTT	CASSYSGSAGFRGTDTQYF
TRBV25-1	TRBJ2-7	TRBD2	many	TGTGCCAGCAGTGAAGGGAGGGTCGAGCAGTACTTC	CASSEGRVEQYF
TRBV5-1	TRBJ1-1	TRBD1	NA	TGCGCCAGCAGCCGGGACAGGGCTCGGAACACTGAAGCTTTCTTT	CASSRDRARNTEAFF
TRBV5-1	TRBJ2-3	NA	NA	TGCGCCAGCAGCCCGATAGCGGCTAGCACAGATACGCAGTATTTT	CASSPIAASTDTQYF
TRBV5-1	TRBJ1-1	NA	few	TGCGCCAGCAGCCAGGGTCGGGGACGGATGAACACTGAAGCTTTCTTT	CASSQGRGRMNTEAFF
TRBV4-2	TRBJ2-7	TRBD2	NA	TGTGCCAGCAGCCAAGACGCTAGCGGGAGGTACGAGCAGTACTTC	CASSQDASGRYEQYF
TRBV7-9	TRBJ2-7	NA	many	TGTGCCAGCAGCTTTAGGGACCGCGAGCAGTACTTC	CASSFRDREQYF
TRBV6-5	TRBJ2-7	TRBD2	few	TGTGCCAGCAGTTTCACTGGACTAGCGGGGGAGCAGTACTTC	CASSFTGLAGEQYF
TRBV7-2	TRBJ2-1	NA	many	TGTGCCAGCAGCTTACTAGCGTCGGGGAATGAGCAGTTCTTC	CASSLLASGNEQFF
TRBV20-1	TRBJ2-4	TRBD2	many	TGCAGTGCCAGCCTACTCGGGGGGGCTGCCAAAAACATTCAGTACTTC	CSASLLGGAAKNIQYF
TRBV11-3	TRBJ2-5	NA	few	TGTGCCAGCAGCCTCCGACCCGGAGGGACCCAGTACTTC	CASSLRPGGTQYF
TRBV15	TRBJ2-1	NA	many	TGTGCCACCAGCAGAGATTCCGTGGGGGGTGAGCAGTTCTTC	CATSRDSVGGEQFF
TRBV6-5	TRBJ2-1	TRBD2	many	TGTGCCAGCAGGGAGCGGGGGGGACCCTACAATGAGCAGTTCTTC	CASRERGGPYNEQFF
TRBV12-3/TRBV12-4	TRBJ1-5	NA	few	TGTGCCAGCAGTCCGGCAGGGCGACAGCCCCAGCATTTT	CASSPAGRQPQHF
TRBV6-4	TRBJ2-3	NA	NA	TGTGCCAGCAGTGACTCAGCTGGTGGGGGGCTCGGCACAGATACGCAGTATTTT	CASSDSAGGGLGTDTQYF
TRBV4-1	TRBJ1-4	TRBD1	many	TGCGCCAGCAGCCAAGTCGCGACAGGGGCTGAAAAACTGTTTTTT	CASSQVATGAEKLFF
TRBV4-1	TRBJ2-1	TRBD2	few	TGCGCCAGCAGCCAAGGACTAGCGGACTCCTACAATGAGCAGTTCTTC	CASSQGLADSYNEQFF
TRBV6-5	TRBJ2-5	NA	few	TGTGCCAGCAGTTACAATGGGTACCAAGAGACCCAGTACTTC	CASSYNGYQETQYF
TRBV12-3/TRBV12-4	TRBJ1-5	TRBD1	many	TGTGCCAGCAGCCTCGACAGGGAGATTGGTCAGCCCCAGCATTTT	CASSLDREIGQPQHF
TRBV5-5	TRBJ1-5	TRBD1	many	TGTGCCAGCAGCTTGGAGGCAGGGACAGGAAATCAGCCCCAGCATTTT	CASSLEAGTGNQPQHF
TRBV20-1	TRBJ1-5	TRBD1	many	TGCAGTGCTAGTCCTTTTACAGGGGCGCTAGAATATCAGCCCCAGCATTTT	CSASPFTGALEYQPQHF
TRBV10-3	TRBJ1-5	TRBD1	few	TGTGCCATCAGTGAGGGGACAGGGAAACAGCCCCAGCATTTT	CAISEGTGKQPQHF